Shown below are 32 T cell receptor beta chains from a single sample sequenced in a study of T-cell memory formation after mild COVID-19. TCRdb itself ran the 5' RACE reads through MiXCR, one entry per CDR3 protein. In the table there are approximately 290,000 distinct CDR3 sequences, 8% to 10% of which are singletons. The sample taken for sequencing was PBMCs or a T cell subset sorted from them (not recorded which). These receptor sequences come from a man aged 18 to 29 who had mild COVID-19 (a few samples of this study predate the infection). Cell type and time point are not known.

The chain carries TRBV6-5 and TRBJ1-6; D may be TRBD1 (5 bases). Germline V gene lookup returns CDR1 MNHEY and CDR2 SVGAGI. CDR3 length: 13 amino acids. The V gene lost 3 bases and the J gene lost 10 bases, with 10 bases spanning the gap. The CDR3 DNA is TGTGCCAGCAGTTATCGGGGGATCTCACCCCTCCACTTT. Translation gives CASSYRGISPLHF.

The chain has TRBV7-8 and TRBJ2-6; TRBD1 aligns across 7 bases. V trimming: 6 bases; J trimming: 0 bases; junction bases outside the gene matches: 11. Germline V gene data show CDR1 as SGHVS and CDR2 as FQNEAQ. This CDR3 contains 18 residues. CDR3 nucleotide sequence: TGTGCCAGCAGGGCTACAGGGGTCGAACTCTCTGGGGCCAACGTCCTGACTTTC. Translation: CASRATGVELSGANVLTF.

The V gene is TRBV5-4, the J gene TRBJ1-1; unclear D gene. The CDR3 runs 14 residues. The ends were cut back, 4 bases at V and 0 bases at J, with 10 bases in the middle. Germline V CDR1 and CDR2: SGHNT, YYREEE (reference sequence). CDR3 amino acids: CASSPEFMNTEAFF. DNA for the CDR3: TGTGCCAGCAGCCCAGAATTTATGAACACTGAAGCTTTCTTT.

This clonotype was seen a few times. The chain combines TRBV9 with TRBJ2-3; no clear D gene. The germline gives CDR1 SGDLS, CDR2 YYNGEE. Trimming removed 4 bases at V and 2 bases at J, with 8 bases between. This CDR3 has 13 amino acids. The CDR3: CASSTQYTDTQYF. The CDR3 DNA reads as TGTGCCAGCAGCACCCAATACACAGATACGCAGTATTTT.

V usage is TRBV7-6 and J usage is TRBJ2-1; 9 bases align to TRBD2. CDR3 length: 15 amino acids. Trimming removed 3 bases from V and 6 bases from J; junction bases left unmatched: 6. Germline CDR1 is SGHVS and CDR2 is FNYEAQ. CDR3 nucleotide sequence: TGTGCCAGCAGCTTCAGCGGGGGGCCCCGCAATGAGCAGTTCTTC. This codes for CASSFSGGPRNEQFF.

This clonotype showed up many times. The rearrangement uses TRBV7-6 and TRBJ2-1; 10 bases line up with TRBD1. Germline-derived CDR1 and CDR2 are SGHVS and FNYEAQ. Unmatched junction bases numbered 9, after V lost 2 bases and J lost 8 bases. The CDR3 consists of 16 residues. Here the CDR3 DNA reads TGTGCCAGCAGCTTACGGTCCAGACAGGGGGCCGATGAGCAGTTCTTC. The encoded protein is CASSLRSRQGADEQFF. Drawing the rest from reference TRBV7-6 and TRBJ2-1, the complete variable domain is GAGVSQSPRYKVTKRGQDVALRCDPISGHVSLYWYRQALGQGPEFLTYFNYEAQQDKSGLPNDRFSAERPEGSISTLTIQRTEQRDSAMYRCASSLRSRQGADEQFFGPGTRLTVL.

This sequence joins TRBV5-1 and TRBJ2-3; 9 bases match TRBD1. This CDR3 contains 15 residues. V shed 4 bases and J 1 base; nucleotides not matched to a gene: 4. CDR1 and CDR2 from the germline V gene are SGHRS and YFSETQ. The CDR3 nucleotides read TGCGCCAGCAGCGTCCGGGACAGGGGCACAGATACGCAGTATTTT. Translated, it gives CASSVRDRGTDTQYF.

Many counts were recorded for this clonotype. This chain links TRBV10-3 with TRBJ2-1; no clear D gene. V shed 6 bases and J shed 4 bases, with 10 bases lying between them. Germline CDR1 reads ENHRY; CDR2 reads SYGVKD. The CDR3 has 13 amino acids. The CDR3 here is CAISGGRYNEQFF. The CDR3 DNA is TGTGCCATCAGCGGTGGGCGGTACAATGAGCAGTTCTTC.

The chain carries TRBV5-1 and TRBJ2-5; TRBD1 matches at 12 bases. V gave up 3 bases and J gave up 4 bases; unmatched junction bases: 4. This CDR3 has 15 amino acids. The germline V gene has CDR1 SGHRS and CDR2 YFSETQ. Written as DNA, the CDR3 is TGCGCCAGCAGCTCCGGGACAGGGGGCGGAGAGACCCAGTACTTC. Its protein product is CASSSGTGGGETQYF.

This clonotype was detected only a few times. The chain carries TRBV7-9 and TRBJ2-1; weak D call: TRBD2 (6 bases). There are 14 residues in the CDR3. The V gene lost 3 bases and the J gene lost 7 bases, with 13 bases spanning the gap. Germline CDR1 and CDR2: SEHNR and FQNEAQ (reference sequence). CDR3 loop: CASSLRGPQNEQFF. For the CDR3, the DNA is TGTGCCAGCAGCTTGCGGGGTCCGCAGAATGAGCAGTTCTTC.

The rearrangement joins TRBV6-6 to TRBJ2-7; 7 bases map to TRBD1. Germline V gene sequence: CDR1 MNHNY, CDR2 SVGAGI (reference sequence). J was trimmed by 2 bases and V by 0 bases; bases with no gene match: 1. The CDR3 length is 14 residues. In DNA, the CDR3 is TGTGCCAGCAGTTACTCGCAGGGGGCCTACGAGCAGTACTTC. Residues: CASSYSQGAYEQYF.

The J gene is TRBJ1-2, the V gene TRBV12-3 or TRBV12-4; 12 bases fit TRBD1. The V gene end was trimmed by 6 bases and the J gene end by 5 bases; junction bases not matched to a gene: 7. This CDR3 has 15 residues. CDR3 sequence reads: CASSRGQGAGYGYTF. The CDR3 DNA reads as TGTGCCAGCAGCCGGGGACAGGGGGCGGGATATGGCTACACCTTC.

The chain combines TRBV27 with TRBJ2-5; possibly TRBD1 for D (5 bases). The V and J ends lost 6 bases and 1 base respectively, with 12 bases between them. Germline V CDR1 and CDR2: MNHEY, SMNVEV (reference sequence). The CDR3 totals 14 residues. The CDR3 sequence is CASSQVRAQETQYF. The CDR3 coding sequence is TGTGCCAGCAGCCAGGTCAGGGCCCAAGAGACCCAGTACTTC.

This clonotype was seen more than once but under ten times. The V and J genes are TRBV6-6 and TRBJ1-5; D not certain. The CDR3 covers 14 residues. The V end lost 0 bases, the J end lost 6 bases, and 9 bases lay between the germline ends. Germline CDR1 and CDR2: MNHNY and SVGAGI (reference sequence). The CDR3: CASSYSALSQPQHF. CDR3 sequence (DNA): TGTGCCAGCAGTTACTCTGCGCTCTCTCAGCCCCAGCATTTT.

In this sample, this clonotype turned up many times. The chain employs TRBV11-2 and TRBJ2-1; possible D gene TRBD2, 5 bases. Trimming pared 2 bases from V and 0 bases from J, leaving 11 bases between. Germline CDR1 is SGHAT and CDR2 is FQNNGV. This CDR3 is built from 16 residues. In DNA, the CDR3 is TGTGCCAGCAGCTTAAGTGGAGGAAACTCCTACAATGAGCAGTTCTTC. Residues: CASSLSGGNSYNEQFF.

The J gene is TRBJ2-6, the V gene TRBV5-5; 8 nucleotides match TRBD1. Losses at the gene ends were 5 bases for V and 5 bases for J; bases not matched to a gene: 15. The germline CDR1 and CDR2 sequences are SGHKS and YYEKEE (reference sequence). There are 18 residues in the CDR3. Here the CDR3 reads CASRNGTGLLWRANVLTF. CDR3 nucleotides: TGTGCCAGCAGAAATGGGACAGGACTTCTCTGGAGGGCCAACGTCCTGACTTTC.

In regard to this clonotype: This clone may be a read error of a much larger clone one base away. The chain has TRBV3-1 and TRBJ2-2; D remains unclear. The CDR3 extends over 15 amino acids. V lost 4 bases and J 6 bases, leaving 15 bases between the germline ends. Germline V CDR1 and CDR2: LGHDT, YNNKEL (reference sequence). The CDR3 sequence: CASSLVPGSAGELFF. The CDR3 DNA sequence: TGTGCCAGCAGCCTAGTCCCCGGAAGCGCCGGGGAGCTGTTTTTT. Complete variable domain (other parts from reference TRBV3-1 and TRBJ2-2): DTAVSQTPKYLVTQMGNDKSIKCEQNLGHDTMYWYKQDSKKFLKIMFSYNNKELIINETVPNRFSPKSPDKAHLNLHINSLELGDSAVYFCASSLVPGSAGELFFGEGSRLTVL.

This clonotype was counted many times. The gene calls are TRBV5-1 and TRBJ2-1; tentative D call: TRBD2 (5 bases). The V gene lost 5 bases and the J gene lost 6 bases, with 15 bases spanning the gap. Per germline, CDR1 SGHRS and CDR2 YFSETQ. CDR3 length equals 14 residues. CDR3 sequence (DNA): TGCGCCAGCAGTTCCACTAGAACGTCCAATGAGCAGTTCTTC. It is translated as CASSSTRTSNEQFF.

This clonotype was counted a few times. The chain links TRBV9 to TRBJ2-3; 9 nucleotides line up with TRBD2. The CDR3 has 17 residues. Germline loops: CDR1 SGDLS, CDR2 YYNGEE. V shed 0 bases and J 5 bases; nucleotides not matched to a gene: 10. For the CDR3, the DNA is TGTGCCAGCAGCGTAGCAGGTGCGGGGGGGCCTCAAGATACGCAGTATTTT. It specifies CASSVAGAGGPQDTQYF. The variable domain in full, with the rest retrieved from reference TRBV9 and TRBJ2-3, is DSGVTQTPKHLITATGQRVTLRCSPRSGDLSVYWYQQSLDQGLQFLIQYYNGEERAKGNILERFSAQQFPDLHSELNLSSLELGDSALYFCASSVAGAGGPQDTQYFGPGTRLTVL.

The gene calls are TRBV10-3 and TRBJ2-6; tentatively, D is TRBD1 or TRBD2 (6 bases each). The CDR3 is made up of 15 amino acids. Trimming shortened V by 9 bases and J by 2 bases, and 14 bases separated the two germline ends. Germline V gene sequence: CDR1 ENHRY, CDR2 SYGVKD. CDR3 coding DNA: TGTGCCATGAGACAAGGGGGGCCTGGGGCCAACGTCCTGACTTTC. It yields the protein CAMRQGGPGANVLTF.

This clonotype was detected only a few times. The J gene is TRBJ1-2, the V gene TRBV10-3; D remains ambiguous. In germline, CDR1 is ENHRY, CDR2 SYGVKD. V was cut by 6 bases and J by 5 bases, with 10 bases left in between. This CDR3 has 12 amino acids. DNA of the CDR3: TGTGCCATCAGAATAGATCAATATGGCTACACCTTC. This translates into CAIRIDQYGYTF.

The CDR3 here is CASSLDAGQQETQYF. The CDR3 DNA is TGTGCCAGCAGCTTAGACGCAGGGCAGCAGGAGACCCAGTACTTC. The gene calls are TRBV11-3 and TRBJ2-5; perhaps TRBD1 as D (5 bases). V was trimmed by 0 bases and J by 5 bases, leaving 13 bases between them. Germline CDR1 and CDR2: SGHNT and YENEEA. This CDR3 region has 15 residues.

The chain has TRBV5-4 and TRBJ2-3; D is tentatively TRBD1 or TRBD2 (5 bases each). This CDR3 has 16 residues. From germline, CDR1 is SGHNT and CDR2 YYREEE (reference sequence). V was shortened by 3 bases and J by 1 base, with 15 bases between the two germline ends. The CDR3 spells CASSSLSGGRTDTQYF. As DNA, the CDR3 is TGTGCCAGCAGCTCGCTGAGTGGGGGACGCACAGATACGCAGTATTTT.

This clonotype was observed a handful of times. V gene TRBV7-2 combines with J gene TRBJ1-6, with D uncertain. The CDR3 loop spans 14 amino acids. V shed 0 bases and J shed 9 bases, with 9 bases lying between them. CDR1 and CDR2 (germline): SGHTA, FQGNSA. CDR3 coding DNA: TGTGCCAGCAGCTTAGCGACGGGAGGTTCACCCCTCCACTTT. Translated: CASSLATGGSPLHF.

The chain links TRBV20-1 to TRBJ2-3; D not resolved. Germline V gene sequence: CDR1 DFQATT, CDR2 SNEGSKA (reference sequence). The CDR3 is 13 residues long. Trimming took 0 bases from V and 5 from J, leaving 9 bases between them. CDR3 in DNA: TGCAGTGCTAGAGATTTGAGGTTAGATACGCAGTATTTT. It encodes CSARDLRLDTQYF.

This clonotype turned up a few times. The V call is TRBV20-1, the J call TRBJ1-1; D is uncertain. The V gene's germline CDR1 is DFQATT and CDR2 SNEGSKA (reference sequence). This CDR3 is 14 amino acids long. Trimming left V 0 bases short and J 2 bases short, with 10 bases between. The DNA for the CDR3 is TGCAGTGCTAGAGAGGCGCATGGCAACACTGAAGCTTTCTTT. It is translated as CSAREAHGNTEAFF.

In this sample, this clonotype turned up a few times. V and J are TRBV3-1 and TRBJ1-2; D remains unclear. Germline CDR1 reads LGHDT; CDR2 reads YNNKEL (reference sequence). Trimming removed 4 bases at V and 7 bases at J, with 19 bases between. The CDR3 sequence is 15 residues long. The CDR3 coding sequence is TGTGCCAGCAGCCGTGTTGGACGGCCATTGGGTGGCTACACCTTC. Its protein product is CASSRVGRPLGGYTF.

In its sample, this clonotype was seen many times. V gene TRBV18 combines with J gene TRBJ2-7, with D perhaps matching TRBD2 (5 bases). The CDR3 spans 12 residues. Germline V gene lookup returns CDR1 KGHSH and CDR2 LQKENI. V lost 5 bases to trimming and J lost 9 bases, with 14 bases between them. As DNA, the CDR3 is TGTGCCAGCTCAACCGACGAGGGTGTGCAGTACTTC. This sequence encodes CASSTDEGVQYF.

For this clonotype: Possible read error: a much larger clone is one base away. The CDR3 DNA sequence: TGCAGCGTTGAAGCCAGGATAGAGACCCAGTACTTC. Encoded protein: CSVEARIETQYF. The chain joins TRBV29-1 to TRBJ2-5, with D hard to call. The length of the CDR3 is 12 residues. CDR1 SQVTM and CDR2 ANQGSEA come from the germline V gene. V dropped 1 base and J dropped 4 bases, with 7 bases sitting between them.

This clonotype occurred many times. The CDR3 sequence is CASSSGTQAFF. The CDR3 nucleotides are TGTGCCAGCAGCAGCGGGACACAAGCTTTCTTT. The chain couples TRBV6-5 to TRBJ1-1, with a tentative D call TRBD1 (6 bases). V was pared by 6 bases and J by 9 bases, with 11 bases between. The CDR3 is 11 residues long. The germline gives CDR1 MNHEY, CDR2 SVGAGI.

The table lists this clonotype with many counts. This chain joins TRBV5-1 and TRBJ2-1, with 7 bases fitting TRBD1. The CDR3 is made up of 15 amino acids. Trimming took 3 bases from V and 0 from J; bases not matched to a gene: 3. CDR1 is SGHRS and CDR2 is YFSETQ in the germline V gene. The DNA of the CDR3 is TGCGCCAGCAGCTCGTCAGGGGGCTCCTACAATGAGCAGTTCTTC. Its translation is CASSSSGGSYNEQFF.

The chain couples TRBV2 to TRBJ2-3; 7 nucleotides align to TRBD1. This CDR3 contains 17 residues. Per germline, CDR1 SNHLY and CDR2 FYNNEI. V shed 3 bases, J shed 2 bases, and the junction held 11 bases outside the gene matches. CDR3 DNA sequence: TGTGCCAGCAGTGAGAGTTTGACAGGGTTGCACACAGATACGCAGTATTTT. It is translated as CASSESLTGLHTDTQYF.